This T cell receptor (beta chain) was sequenced for a study of OX40 agonist ivuxolimab in advanced cancers. Overall study: Patients received intravenous ivuxolimab every 2 weeks at 0.01 to 10 mg/kg. Among those treated, three patients had partial responses, one with hepatocellular carcinoma and two with cutaneous melanoma.

Trimming left V 5 bases short and J 8 bases short, with 9 bases between. The germline V gene encodes CDR1 SGHAT and CDR2 FQNNGV. The CDR3 has 11 residues. The repertoire was sequenced with immunoSEQ multiplex PCR; TCRdb's copy has only in-frame clones and lacks some. The sample lists approximately 58,000 clones; 80% to 90% were seen once. The chain joins TRBV11-2 to TRBJ1-1, with D perhaps matching TRBD1 (6 bases). The starting material was CD4+ or CD8+ T cells sorted from blood, obtained in a trial of the OX40 agonist ivuxolimab. The TCR sequence derives from an adult with an advanced solid tumor such as melanoma, head and neck, liver or kidney cancer. The CDR3 region has the DNA TGTGCCAGCAGCCTCACAGGGGAAGCTTTCTTT. It codes for CASSLTGEAFF.